The rows below give T cell receptor beta chains drawn from one sample of a study of T-cell reconstitution after alpha-beta-depleted transplantation in children. TCRdb processed the PCR reads anew with MiXCR; each CDR3 protein has one entry. Counted here are fewer than 400,000 distinct CDR3 sequences, roughly 20% occurring once; the ten biggest clones make up approximately 3.8%. Sequencing used PBMCs from the stem cell graft donor, obtained from the stem cell graft. The origin of the receptors is a human donor who donated a stem cell graft to a child with acute myeloid leukemia. The CDR3 runs from the conserved cysteine through the conserved F or W. The D gene is left open where the match is weak. A row's size may be missing; if present it is once, few, many or a size class.

j_call clone_size v_call d_call cdr3_nt cdr3_aa
TRBJ1-6 NA TRBV19 TRBD1 TGTGCCAGTAGTATTCCAGGACAGGGGGCTGATTCACCCCTCCACTTT CASSIPGQGADSPLHF
TRBJ2-3 few TRBV11-2 TRBD2 TGTGCCAGCAGCTTCCCAAGCGGGAAGCTCCGTAGCACAGATACGCAGTATTTT CASSFPSGKLRSTDTQYF
TRBJ2-3 few TRBV28 NA TGTGCCAGCAGTCTCCGCCCTAGCACAGATACGCAGTATTTT CASSLRPSTDTQYF
TRBJ2-5 NA TRBV27 NA TGTGCCAGCAGGCTCAGTGGACAGACAAAGACCCAGTACTTC CASRLSGQTKTQYF
TRBJ2-7 few TRBV7-2 NA TGTGCCAGCAGCGAACTCGGCCTGGGGCAGTACTTC CASSELGLGQYF
TRBJ1-6 few TRBV28 TRBD1 TGTGCCAGCAGTCCGCAGACAGGGGATAATTCACCCCTCCACTTT CASSPQTGDNSPLHF
TRBJ2-7 few TRBV12-3/TRBV12-4 TRBD1 TGTGCCAGCAGTCCGGGACAGGCCCGATACTACGAGCAGTACTTC CASSPGQARYYEQYF
TRBJ2-1 few TRBV5-6 NA TGTGCCAGCAGCTTGTTCGGGAGTGGTGATGAGCAGTTCTTC CASSLFGSGDEQFF
TRBJ2-7 NA TRBV10-3 NA TGTGCCATCAGTGAGAACGGATCTTGGGGTACGTACTTC CAISENGSWGTYF
TRBJ2-1 few TRBV7-9 NA TGTGCCAGCAACGAGGGCGGTGAGCAGTTCTTC CASNEGGEQFF
TRBJ2-1 few TRBV4-1 TRBD2 TGCGCCAGCAGCCAAGACGGCGCTAGCGGGAGGGCCGGGTTCTTC CASSQDGASGRAGFF
TRBJ2-3 NA TRBV10-3 NA TGTGCCATCAGTGAGTCGGGGCTAGCGACAGATACGCAGTATTTT CAISESGLATDTQYF
TRBJ2-1 many TRBV10-3 NA TGTGCCATCACCCAACCCTCCTTCGGTGAGCAGTTCTTC CAITQPSFGEQFF
TRBJ1-5 NA TRBV13 NA TGTGCCAGCAGCTCACAACAGAATCAGCCCCAGCATTTT CASSSQQNQPQHF
TRBJ2-2 NA TRBV11-3 TRBD1 TGTGCCAGCAGCCGGATCCTAGACAGGGTTTGGGCCGGGGAGCTGTTTTTT CASSRILDRVWAGELFF
TRBJ2-3 few TRBV4-1 NA TGCGCCAGCAGCCAAGGTGGGAAAGGGGTGGATACGCAGTATTTT CASSQGGKGVDTQYF
TRBJ1-1 few TRBV12-3/TRBV12-4 NA TGTGCCAGCAGTTTTTTTTACAGGAACACTGAAGCTTTCTTT CASSFFYRNTEAFF
TRBJ2-1 NA TRBV7-9 TRBD2 TGTGCCATCAGCTTAGTCGTCTTAACTAGCGGATACAATGAGCAGTTCTTC CAISLVVLTSGYNEQFF
TRBJ1-3 few TRBV5-1 NA TGCGCCAGCAGCAAACGGGGCGAAGGAAACACCATATATTTT CASSKRGEGNTIYF
TRBJ2-7 NA TRBV10-3 TRBD1 TGTGCCATCAGTGAGTCGGGGACAGGGGAGATCGAGCAGTACTTC CAISESGTGEIEQYF
TRBJ2-2 NA TRBV12-3/TRBV12-4 TRBD2 TGTGCCAGCAGCCCCGGACTAGCGGGCCCAAAGGGGGAGCTGTTTTTT CASSPGLAGPKGELFF
TRBJ2-1 NA TRBV5-1 NA TGCGCCAGCAGCCCGGAAGTCTATGAGCAGTTCTTC CASSPEVYEQFF
TRBJ2-7 once TRBV6-1 NA TGTGCCAGCAGTCCCGACCGAGCGGACATTCGGCTTTACGAGCAGTACTTC CASSPDRADIRLYEQYF
TRBJ2-1 NA TRBV24-1 TRBD1 TGTGCCACCAGTGACTCCAGGACAGGGTATGAGCAGTTCTTC CATSDSRTGYEQFF
TRBJ2-1 NA TRBV9 TRBD2 TGTGCCAGCAGCGAAACTCTAGCTATGGGGGGGGATGAGCAGTTCTTC CASSETLAMGGDEQFF
TRBJ2-7 few TRBV4-2 NA TGTGCCAGCAGCCAAGAATGGGGAGGGGGCTTCTACGAGCAGTACTTC CASSQEWGGGFYEQYF
TRBJ2-1 many TRBV7-2 NA TGTGCCAGCAGCCTTAGGGTGAGTGAGCAGTTCTTC CASSLRVSEQFF
TRBJ1-1 NA TRBV3-1 NA TGTGCCAGCAGCTTTGGATCAGGAATGAACACTGAAGCTTTCTTT CASSFGSGMNTEAFF
TRBJ1-1 NA TRBV6-1 NA TGTGCCAGCCCTCCGGGGGTTGTGGCTGAAGCTTTCTTT CASPPGVVAEAFF
TRBJ2-7 NA TRBV4-3 NA TGCGCCAGCAGCCAAGCATCAGGATCTTCCTACGAGCAGTACTTC CASSQASGSSYEQYF
TRBJ2-5 many TRBV5-1 TRBD2 TGCGCCAGCAGGGGTACTAGCGGTCAGGAGACCCAGTACTTC CASRGTSGQETQYF
TRBJ2-2 few TRBV5-1 TRBD1 TGCGCCAGCAGCTTGGCCGGGACAGGCCAGACCGGGGAGCTGTTTTTT CASSLAGTGQTGELFF
TRBJ2-3 NA TRBV12-3/TRBV12-4 NA TGTGCCAGCCGGGCGGGACCAAGCACAGATACGCAGTATTTT CASRAGPSTDTQYF
TRBJ2-5 few TRBV18 TRBD2 TGTGCCAGCTCACCACCGGTAGCGGGAGCTACAGAGACCCAGTACTTC CASSPPVAGATETQYF
TRBJ2-5 many TRBV12-3/TRBV12-4 NA TGTGCCAGCAGTCGGGGCGGGCAAGCTGAGGATTACTTC CASSRGGQAEDYF
TRBJ2-4 NA TRBV29-1 NA TGCAGCGTTGAGTCAGTTTCTATAGCCAAAAACATTCAGTACTTC CSVESVSIAKNIQYF
TRBJ2-5 few TRBV29-1 NA TGCAGCGTTGCTCGTCAGGGGAAAGAGACCCAGTACTTC CSVARQGKETQYF
TRBJ2-3 few TRBV4-1 TRBD2 TGCGCCAGCAGATTTAGCGGGGGGCCCGGCGATACGCAGTATTTT CASRFSGGPGDTQYF
TRBJ2-1 few TRBV7-2 TRBD2 TGTGCCAGCAGCTCCTTAGCGGGTGGCACCTACAATGAGCAGTTCTTC CASSSLAGGTYNEQFF
TRBJ2-2 NA TRBV7-9 TRBD2 TGTGCCAGCAGCCCGCCCGGGACTAGCCGCACCGGGGAGCTGTTTTTT CASSPPGTSRTGELFF
TRBJ2-1 NA TRBV12-3/TRBV12-4 NA TGTGCCAGCAGTTTAAAGAGAATCAATGAGCAGTTCTTC CASSLKRINEQFF
TRBJ1-2 many TRBV20-1 TRBD1 TGCAGTGCTTGGACAGGGGCCACGGGCTACACCTTC CSAWTGATGYTF
TRBJ2-5 few TRBV24-1 NA TGTGCCACCAGTCATTCGACTTACCAAGAGACCCAGTACTTC CATSHSTYQETQYF